This entry lists 17 T cell receptor beta chains sequenced from one sample in a study of T cells in Graves' hyperthyroidism and ophthalmopathy (dated by TCRdb to about 2019). Library generation was performed with multiplex PCR. The instrument was an Illumina HiSeq 2000. TCR beta CDR3 regions were amplified from RNA transcripts. The TCR CDR3 was subjected to a first round of RT-PCR using the HTBI primer set and the Qiagen OneStep RT-PCR kit. The raw public reads went through TCRdb reprocessing: fastp at Q25, MiXCR clone calling, in-frame beta chains kept. Each entry is one CDR3 protein sequence, shown with its most common DNA and genes. This sample holds about half a million distinct CDR3 sequences; 20% to 25% were observed only once. The ten top clones hold approximately 49% of the sample. Material: blood. These receptors all come from a woman between 65 and 79 years old with Graves' ophthalmopathy.

V usage is TRBV12-5 and J usage is TRBJ2-5, with no clear D. The CDR3 consists of 11 residues. Between the trimmed V and J ends, which lost 2 bases and 5 bases, there was a span of 3 bases. The germline V gene encodes CDR1 LGHNT and CDR2 FRNRAP. The CDR3 bases are TGTGCTAGTGGTTTGAGGGAGACCCAGTACTTC. It translates to CASGLRETQYF.

This sequence joins TRBV12-3 or TRBV12-4 and TRBJ1-2, with D possibly matching TRBD1 (6 bases). Trimming took 4 bases from V and 7 from J, leaving 13 bases between them. CDR3 length: 13 residues. The CDR3 reads CASSSRGAAGYTF. For the CDR3, the DNA is TGTGCCAGCAGTTCCCGGGGGGCGGCTGGCTACACCTTC.

CDR3 sequence: CASSRARWGEKLFF. The CDR3, as DNA: TGTGCCAGTAGTAGAGCTAGATGGGGTGAAAAACTGTTTTTT. This chain connects TRBV19 to TRBJ1-4; no clear D. CDR3 length: 14 amino acids. Germline V CDR1 and CDR2: LNHDA, SQIVND (reference sequence). V lost 4 bases, J lost 7 bases, and 13 bases lay in between. The full variable domain, rest sourced from reference TRBV19 and TRBJ1-4, is DGGITQSPKYLFRKEGQNVTLSCEQNLNHDAMYWYRQDPGQGLRLIYYSQIVNDFQKGDIAEGYSVSREKKESFPLTVTSAQKNPTAFYLCASSRARWGEKLFFGSGTQLSVL.

This clonotype is a singleton in its sample. The chain links TRBV19 to TRBJ2-2; unclear D gene. V shed 3 bases and J shed 5 bases, with 10 bases lying between them. The CDR3 has 14 residues. CDR1 is LNHDA, CDR2 SQIVND, per germline (reference sequence). DNA for the CDR3: TGTGCCAGTAGTATTGCCGTAGATACCGGGGAGCTGTTTTTT. This sequence encodes CASSIAVDTGELFF.

This clonotype was found a few times. This sequence joins TRBV7-9 and TRBJ1-3, with D unresolved. Germline CDR1 and CDR2: SEHNR and FQNEAQ (reference sequence). Trimming removed 4 bases at V and 2 bases at J, with 9 bases between. The CDR3 totals 14 residues. The DNA of the CDR3 is TGTGCCAGCAGCTACGACCCCCCTGGAAACACCATATATTTT. It encodes CASSYDPPGNTIYF.

This chain connects TRBV5-1 to TRBJ2-5, with TRBD1 as a possible D gene (6 bases). Germline assignment: CDR1 SGHRS and CDR2 YFSETQ. The CDR3 has 11 amino acids. V was cut by 3 bases and J by 12 bases, with 12 bases left in between. Written as DNA, the CDR3 is TGCGCCAGCAGCTCAGACAGGTTAGAGTACTTC. Its protein product is CASSSDRLEYF.

Points on this clonotype: The junction departs from germline at one end; a sequencing error may be responsible. The CDR3 reads CASSELAGGISYNEQFF. The CDR3 region has the DNA TGCGCCAGCAGTGAACTGGCGGGAGGGATTTCTTACAATGAGCAGTTCTTC. This sequence joins TRBV6-1 and TRBJ2-1, with 9 bases aligning to TRBD2. CDR3 length: 17 amino acids. Per germline, CDR1 MNHNS and CDR2 SASEGT.

There are a few counts of this clonotype. The rearrangement joins TRBV11-3 to TRBJ2-2; 7 nucleotides agree with TRBD1. J gave up 3 bases and V 5 bases, and 6 bases lay outside the gene matches. The CDR3 sequence is 15 residues long. Germline V gives CDR1 SGHNT, CDR2 YENEEA. CDR3 region: CASSRQGSDTGELFF. CDR3 coding DNA: TGTGCCAGCAGCAGACAGGGATCGGACACCGGGGAGCTGTTTTTT.

V and J are TRBV6-2 or TRBV6-3 and TRBJ1-5, with D tentatively TRBD1 (6 bases). The CDR3 is 18 amino acids. The V and J ends lost 6 bases and 0 bases respectively, with 21 bases between them. Germline CDR1 and CDR2: MNHEY and SVGEGT. DNA for the CDR3: TGTGCCAGCAGCCAAAACCTGGGGGGGGCCAGTAGCAATCAGCCCCAGCATTTT. Translating gives CASSQNLGGASSNQPQHF.

This clonotype has just one count. The chain couples TRBV29-1 to TRBJ1-1; 8 nucleotides line up with TRBD1. Germline assignment: CDR1 SQVTM and CDR2 ANQGSEA. The CDR3 spans 12 residues. J gave up 8 bases and V 6 bases, and 8 bases lay outside the gene matches. The CDR3 is CSVDRQGSEAFF. The CDR3 DNA is TGCAGCGTCGACCGACAGGGGTCCGAAGCTTTCTTT.

This clonotype appeared a few times. V is TRBV7-8 and J is TRBJ2-7; 7 nucleotides agree with TRBD2. Germline CDR1 SGHVS, CDR2 FQNEAQ. The CDR3 contains 17 residues. V lost 2 bases to trimming and J lost 0 bases; unmatched junction nucleotides: 10. CDR3: CASSLMASGVSSYEQYF. CDR3 nucleotide sequence: TGTGCCAGCAGCTTAATGGCTAGCGGAGTTAGCTCCTACGAGCAGTACTTC.

This clonotype has only a few counts. The chain links TRBV6-2 or TRBV6-3 to TRBJ1-6; 8 bases match TRBD1. The V and J ends lost 7 bases and 9 bases, in that order; junction bases with no gene match: 2. Germline V CDR1 and CDR2: MNHEY, SVGEGT. The CDR3 is 12 residues long. The CDR3 region has the DNA TGTGCCAGCACCACAGGGGGTTCACCCCTCCACTTT. It codes for CASTTGGSPLHF.

V is TRBV9 and J is TRBJ2-7, with 12 bases matching TRBD2. The CDR3 runs 15 residues. V shed 0 bases and J 4 bases; nucleotides not matched to a gene: 2. CDR1 and CDR2 (germline): SGDLS, YYNGEE. In DNA, the CDR3 is TGTGCCAGCAGCGTAGGACTAGCGGGAGAATACGAGCAGTACTTC. Translation: CASSVGLAGEYEQYF. Variable domain in full (rest from reference TRBV9 and TRBJ2-7): DSGVTQTPKHLITATGQRVTLRCSPRSGDLSVYWYQQSLDQGLQFLIQYYNGEERAKGNILERFSAQQFPDLHSELNLSSLELGDSALYFCASSVGLAGEYEQYFGPGTRLTVT.

V and J are TRBV12-3 or TRBV12-4 and TRBJ2-2; a possible D gene is TRBD1 (5 bases). The CDR3 loop spans 12 amino acids. Between the trimmed V and J ends, which lost 6 bases and 7 bases, there was a span of 9 bases. In DNA form, the CDR3 reads TGTGCCAGCAGACTACAGGTCGGGGAGCTGTTTTTT. Residues: CASRLQVGELFF.

This chain joins TRBV29-1 and TRBJ2-1, with D possibly matching TRBD2 (6 bases). Between the trimmed V and J ends, which lost 7 bases and 8 bases, there was a span of 18 bases. Germline CDR1 and CDR2: SQVTM and ANQGSEA. This CDR3 contains 13 residues. The CDR3 loop is CSAIGRLGDEQFF. For the CDR3, the DNA is TGCAGCGCTATAGGGAGGTTAGGCGATGAGCAGTTCTTC.

In its sample, this clonotype was seen many times. The rearrangement uses TRBV12-3 or TRBV12-4 and TRBJ2-3, with 8 bases lining up with TRBD1. Germline trimming cut 1 base from V and 0 bases from J; bases unmatched to any gene: 0. The CDR3 has 15 amino acids. CDR3 protein: CASSLGTGSTDTQYF. Here the CDR3 DNA reads TGTGCCAGCAGTTTAGGGACAGGGAGCACAGATACGCAGTATTTT.

This clonotype appeared a few times. The rearrangement joins TRBV20-1 to TRBJ1-2; D is undetermined. V gave up 6 bases and J gave up 1 base, with 12 bases separating them. Germline values: CDR1 DFQATT, CDR2 SNEGSKA (reference sequence). The CDR3 has 13 residues. The CDR3 spells CSALQGGNYGYTF. The CDR3 DNA follows: TGCAGTGCCCTCCAAGGCGGTAACTATGGCTACACCTTC.